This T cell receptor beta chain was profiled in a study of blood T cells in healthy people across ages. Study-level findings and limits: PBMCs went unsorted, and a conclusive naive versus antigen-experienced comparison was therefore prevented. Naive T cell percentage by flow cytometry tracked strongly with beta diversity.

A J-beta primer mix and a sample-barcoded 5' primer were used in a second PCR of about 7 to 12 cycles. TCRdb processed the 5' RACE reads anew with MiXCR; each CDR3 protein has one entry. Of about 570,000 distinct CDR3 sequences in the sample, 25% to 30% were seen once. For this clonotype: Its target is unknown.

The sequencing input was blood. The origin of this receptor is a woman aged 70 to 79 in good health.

The CDR3 region has the DNA TGTGCCAGCAGCTTGGGTGGCTTCGGTGGCTACACCTTC. Amino acid sequence: CASSLGGFGGYTF. This chain joins TRBV5-8 and TRBJ1-2, with D hard to call. The CDR3 sequence is 13 residues long. From germline, CDR1 is SGHTS and CDR2 YDEGEE. Trimming took 0 bases from V and 7 from J, leaving 10 bases between them.